This record covers a single T cell receptor beta chain. Antigen unknown. With a J-beta primer mix and a sample-barcoded 5' primer, a second PCR ran about 6 to 11 cycles. TCRdb independently ran MiXCR on the 5' RACE reads; one entry per CDR3 protein. The sample has hundreds of thousands of distinct CDR3 sequences, 45% to 60% seen once. This record comes from a study of blood T cells in healthy people across ages. Study details: The capture of about one barcoded beta molecule per two T cells was achieved by template switching.

Study-wide results and limits: Per million T cells, TCR beta diversity dropped about linearly as age rose.

This CDR3 comprises 13 residues. Germline loops: CDR1 DFQATT, CDR2 SNEGSKA (reference sequence). V was clipped by 8 bases and J by 1 base, with 13 bases between them. The J gene is TRBJ2-3, the V gene TRBV20-1; weak D call: TRBD2 (5 bases). The receptor was derived from a woman over 75 in good health. Sequenced material: blood. The CDR3 sequence: CSTGSWGTDTQYF. Written as DNA, the CDR3 is TGCAGTACGGGGAGTTGGGGCACAGATACGCAGTATTTT.